This T cell receptor (beta chain) emerged from a study of blood T cell repertoires in COVID-19. Clones were read by immunoSEQ multiplex PCR, and TCRdb kept only the in-frame ones, dropping some. The sample holds over 150,000 clones, roughly 80% seen once. The participants were between about 18 and 90 years old and came from about two dozen US areas. The CDR3 loop spans 15 amino acids. Germline CDR1 and CDR2: LGHDT and YNNKEL (reference sequence). V was shortened by 6 bases and J by 5 bases, with 18 bases between the two germline ends. The sequence came from a man aged 50 or older who had recovered from COVID-19. The sample comprised PBMCs or T cells enriched from blood (not recorded which). The chain employs TRBV3-1 (or the pseudogene TRBV3-2) and TRBJ2-3, with D perhaps matching TRBD2 (5 bases). The CDR3 nucleotides are TGTGCCAGCAGGGTCAGCGGATTTGCCGGAGATACGCAGTATTTT. It specifies CASRVSGFAGDTQYF.